The T cell receptor (beta chain) described here comes from a study of glioma-infiltrating T cells after dendritic cell vaccination. Study overall: At biweekly intervals, patients got three intradermal dendritic cell vaccine injections.

The PCR used 60 V beta and 13 J beta primers. Method: immunoSEQ multiplex PCR; TCRdb's copy keeps in-frame clones and lacks some. The table shows about 73,000 clones, with roughly 80% occurring only once. The CDR3 loop spans 16 amino acids. V shed 4 bases, J shed 5 bases, and the junction held 12 bases outside the gene matches. Germline CDR1 is SGHRS and CDR2 is YFSETQ. PBMC were collected before vaccination, two weeks after the third vaccination, and at progression. Sequenced here: blood, sampled before dendritic cell vaccination. J is TRBJ2-5 and V is TRBV5-1; TRBD1 matches at 9 bases. This TCR was recovered from a human donor with glioblastoma. DNA of the CDR3: TGCGCCAGCAGCACCACAGGGGGCGAAGTTAAGGAGACCCAGTACTTC. Amino acid sequence: CASSTTGGEVKETQYF.